Listed here are 8 T cell receptor beta chains from one sample, sequenced in a study of cytomegalovirus exposure and HLA in healthy donors. With 60 Vbeta and 13 Jbeta primers, the PCR was carried out. TCRdb's table, derived via immunoSEQ multiplex PCR, lists solely in-frame clones and lacks some. This repertoire shows roughly 180,000 clones, 84% found once; its top ten account for more than 0.95%. Sequences were obtained from PBMCs. All receptors derive from a girl aged 2 to 10 in good health and CMV-seropositive.

A word on this clone: Within the sample, other DNA sequences also encode this same CDR3. The chain combines TRBV9 with TRBJ2-1; 11 nucleotides match TRBD2. V lost 1 base, J lost 6 bases, and 9 bases stayed unmatched. This CDR3 comprises 17 residues. The germline V gene encodes CDR1 SGDLS and CDR2 YYNGEE. CDR3 nucleotide sequence: TGTGCCAGCAGCGTAACTTCACTAGCGGGAGTGCTCAATGAGCAGTTCTTC. It encodes CASSVTSLAGVLNEQFF.

This clone was recorded a few times. The chain recombines TRBV6-6 with TRBJ1-3; D remains ambiguous. The CDR3 has 12 residues. The germline CDR1 and CDR2 sequences are MNHNY and SVGAGI (reference sequence). Deletions cut 8 bases from V and 4 bases from J, with 9 bases between. The CDR3 here is CASLAAGNTIYF. In DNA form, the CDR3 reads TGTGCCAGCTTGGCGGCCGGAAACACCATATATTTT.

The genes are TRBV2 and TRBJ2-5; 9 bases map to TRBD2. This CDR3 region has 16 residues. Trimming took 0 bases from V and 4 from J; bases not matched to a gene: 6. Germline V gene data show CDR1 as SNHLY and CDR2 as FYNNEI. The DNA for the CDR3 is TGTGCCAGCAGTGAAGCGCGAGCGGGAGGAACAGAGACCCAGTACTTC. It codes for CASSEARAGGTETQYF.

The chain recombines TRBV5-1 with TRBJ2-5, with 8 bases identical to TRBD2. Germline loops: CDR1 SGHRS, CDR2 YFSETQ. J gave up 2 bases and V 6 bases, and 15 bases lay outside the gene matches. The CDR3 length is 17 residues. The DNA for the CDR3 is TGCGCCAGCAAAGACACCGGGACTAGGCTTCTACAAGAGACCCAGTACTTC. It specifies CASKDTGTRLLQETQYF.

The rearrangement uses TRBV27 and TRBJ2-1, with TRBD1 matching over 8 bases. This CDR3 contains 15 residues. The germline V gene encodes CDR1 MNHEY and CDR2 SMNVEV (reference sequence). V was pared by 4 bases and J by 6 bases, with 8 bases of the junction left unmatched. In DNA form, the CDR3 reads TGTGCCAGCAGTTCGTGGGGGGACAGGAGCAATGAGCAGTTCTTC. It specifies CASSSWGDRSNEQFF.

This sequence joins TRBV5-6 and TRBJ2-7, with D maybe TRBD1 (5 bases). Per germline, CDR1 SGHDT and CDR2 YYEEEE. V lost 1 base to trimming and J lost 7 bases, with 18 bases between them. The CDR3 is 15 amino acids. CDR3 DNA sequence: TGTGCCAGCAGCTTGTCCCGCAGGGCGTTTGGGGAGCAGTACTTC. Its protein product is CASSLSRRAFGEQYF. The whole variable domain, remainder taken from reference TRBV5-6 and TRBJ2-7, is DAGVTQSPTHLIKTRGQQVTLRCSPKSGHDTVSWYQQALGQGPQFIFQYYEEEERQRGNFPDRFSGHQFPNYSSELNVNALLLGDSALYLCASSLSRRAFGEQYFGPGTRLTVT.

This chain uses TRBV4-2 with TRBJ1-4; 9 positions agree with TRBD1. Germline CDR1 is LGHNA and CDR2 is YNFKEQ. Losses at the gene ends were 1 base for V and 2 bases for J; bases not matched to a gene: 2. The CDR3 runs 16 residues. This CDR3 reads CASSQAGQGTNEKLFF. The CDR3 region has the DNA TGTGCCAGCAGCCAAGCCGGACAGGGGACTAATGAAAAACTGTTTTTT.

This chain uses TRBV5-8 with TRBJ2-7; D perhaps matches TRBD2 (5 bases). V was clipped by 4 bases and J by 12 bases, with 14 bases between them. CDR3 length: 11 amino acids. Germline V gene lookup returns CDR1 SGHTS and CDR2 YDEGEE. CDR3 protein: CASSGRAYGYF. The CDR3 bases are TGTGCCAGCAGCGGGCGGGCCTACGGGTACTTC. Full variable domain (outside the CDR3, taken from reference TRBV5-8 and TRBJ2-7): EAGVTQSPTHLIKTRGQQATLRCSPISGHTSVYWYQQALGLGLQFLLWYDEGEERNRGNFPPRFSGRQFPNYSSELNVNALELEDSALYLCASSGRAYGYFGPGTRLTVT.